These 3 T cell receptor beta chains originate from one sample sequenced in a study of molecular identifiers for immune sequencing clone quantification. Via MiXCR, TCRdb re-called the PCR reads, giving one row per CDR3 protein. The sample carries about 10,000 distinct CDR3 sequences, more than 15% recorded once. Source material: naive CD8+ T cells from blood, with Jurkat cell RNA spiked in. Subset reported: FACS-sorted CD8+CD4-CCR7+CD45RA+ naive T cells. The receptor set was obtained from a human donor in good health. Some libraries in this study had Jurkat cell RNA spiked in.

The table lists this clonotype with a few counts. The CDR3 coding sequence is TGTGCCAGCAGTGAGTCTGCAAGCTCCTACGAGCAGTACTTC. Its translation: CASSESASSYEQYF. This sequence joins TRBV6-4 and TRBJ2-7; no clear D gene. The CDR3 has 14 residues. CDR1 is MRHNA, CDR2 SNTAGT, per germline. V was shortened by 3 bases and J by 0 bases, with 9 bases between the two germline ends.

By sample fraction, this clonotype is medium-sized. This sequence joins TRBV7-9 and TRBJ2-3; no reliable D call. The CDR3 is 11 residues long. Between the trimmed V and J ends, which lost 4 bases and 6 bases, there was a span of 5 bases. The germline CDR1 and CDR2 sequences are SEHNR and FQNEAQ (reference sequence). This CDR3 reads CASSWSDTQYF. The DNA of the CDR3 is TGTGCCAGCAGCTGGTCGGATACGCAGTATTTT.

This clonotype is medium-sized within its sample. The V call is TRBV15, the J call TRBJ2-1; the match to TRBD1 covers 9 bases. The CDR3 extends over 15 amino acids. Germline values: CDR1 LNHNV, CDR2 YYDKDF (reference sequence). The V segment lost 1 base and the J segment 8 bases; nucleotides outside the gene matches: 6. CDR3 loop: CATSRGGTGGDEQFF. Here the CDR3 DNA reads TGTGCCACCAGCAGAGGGGGAACAGGGGGCGATGAGCAGTTCTTC. Combining the CDR3 with reference TRBV15 and TRBJ2-1 gives the whole variable domain DAMVIQNPRYQVTQFGKPVTLSCSQTLNHNVMYWYQQKSSQAPKLLFHYYDKDFNNEADTPDNFQSRRPNTSFCFLDIRSPGLGDTAMYLCATSRGGTGGDEQFFGPGTRLTVL.